This section outlines one T cell receptor beta chain sequence together with its context. Its matching antigen is unknown. Clones were sequenced by immunoSEQ multiplex PCR, and TCRdb holds only the in-frame ones, with some missing. The repertoire holds about 200,000 clones, with approximately 68% as singletons. The data are from a study of cytotoxic CD8 clonotypes in ibrutinib-treated CLL. The study's findings and limits: At ibrutinib response, clonality increased, and at progression it declined back toward baseline.

The sequence was obtained from a human donor with chronic lymphocytic leukemia. Sample: PBMCs, taken after 24 months of ibrutinib treatment.

CDR3 sequence reads: CASSEIIGNTIYF. In DNA form, the CDR3 reads TGTGCCAGCAGTGAAATTATTGGAAACACCATATATTTT. The chain combines TRBV6-1 with TRBJ1-3; no firm D call. Germline loops: CDR1 MNHNS, CDR2 SASEGT. Trimming took off 2 bases at V and 3 bases at J, with 5 bases between the two ends. CDR3 length equals 13 residues.